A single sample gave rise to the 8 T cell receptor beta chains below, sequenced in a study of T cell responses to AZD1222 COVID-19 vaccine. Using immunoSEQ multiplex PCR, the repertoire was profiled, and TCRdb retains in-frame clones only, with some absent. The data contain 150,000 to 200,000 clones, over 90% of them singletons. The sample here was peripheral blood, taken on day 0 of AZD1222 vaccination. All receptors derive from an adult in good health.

CDR3 in DNA: TGCACCAGCAGCCAAGAAAGGGCTAGCGGGGGGCCATACAATGAGCAGTTCTTC. This translates into CTSSQERASGGPYNEQFF. This chain joins TRBV1 and TRBJ2-1; TRBD2, the table's D call, was not compared with the DNA. TRBV1 is reported as a pseudogene. The CDR3 consists of 18 residues.

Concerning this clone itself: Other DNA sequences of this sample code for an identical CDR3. CDR3 sequence reads: CASSLGRQETQYF. The CDR3 coding sequence is TGCGCCAGCAGCTTGGGTCGCCAAGAGACCCAGTACTTC. The rearrangement uses TRBV5-1 and TRBJ2-5; D gene ambiguous. Trimming pared 0 bases from V and 1 base from J, leaving 4 bases between. CDR1 is SGHRS and CDR2 is YFSETQ in the germline V gene. The CDR3 is 13 residues long.

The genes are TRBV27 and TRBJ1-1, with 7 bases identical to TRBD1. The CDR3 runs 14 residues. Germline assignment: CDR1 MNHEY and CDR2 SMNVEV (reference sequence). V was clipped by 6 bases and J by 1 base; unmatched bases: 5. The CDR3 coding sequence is TGTGCCAGCAGACGCGACAGGGCGAACACTGAAGCTTTCTTT. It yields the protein CASRRDRANTEAFF.

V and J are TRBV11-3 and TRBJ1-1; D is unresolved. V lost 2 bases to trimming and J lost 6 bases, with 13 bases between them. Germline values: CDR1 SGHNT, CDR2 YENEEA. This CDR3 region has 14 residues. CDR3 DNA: TGTGCCAGCAGCTTATCGGCCCTAAGCGCTGAAGCTTTCTTT. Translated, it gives CASSLSALSAEAFF.

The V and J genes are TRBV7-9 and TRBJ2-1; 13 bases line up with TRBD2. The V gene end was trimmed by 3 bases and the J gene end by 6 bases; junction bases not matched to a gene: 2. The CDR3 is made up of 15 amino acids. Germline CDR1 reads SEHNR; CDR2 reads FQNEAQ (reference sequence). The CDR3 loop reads CASSLTSGRSNEQFF. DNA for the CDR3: TGTGCCAGCAGCTTGACTAGCGGGAGGTCCAATGAGCAGTTCTTC.

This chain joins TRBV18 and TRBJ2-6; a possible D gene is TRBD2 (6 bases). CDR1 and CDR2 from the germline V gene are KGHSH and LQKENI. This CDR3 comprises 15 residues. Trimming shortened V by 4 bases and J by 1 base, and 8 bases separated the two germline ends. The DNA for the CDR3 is TGTGCCAGCTCACAGGGGACTTCTGGGGCCAACGTCCTGACTTTC. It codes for CASSQGTSGANVLTF.

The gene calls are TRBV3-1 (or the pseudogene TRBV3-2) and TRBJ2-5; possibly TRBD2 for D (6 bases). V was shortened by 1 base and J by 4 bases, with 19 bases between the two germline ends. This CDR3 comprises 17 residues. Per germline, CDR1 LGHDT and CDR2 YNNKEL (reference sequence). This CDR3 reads CASSQGSAGSNLETQYF. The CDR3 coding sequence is TGTGCCAGCAGCCAAGGATCAGCCGGGAGTAATTTAGAGACCCAGTACTTC.

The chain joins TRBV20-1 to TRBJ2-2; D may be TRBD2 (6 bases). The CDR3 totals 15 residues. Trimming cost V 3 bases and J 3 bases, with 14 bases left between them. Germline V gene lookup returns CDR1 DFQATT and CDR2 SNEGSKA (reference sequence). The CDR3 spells CSASRLAGYTGELFF. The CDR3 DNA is TGCAGTGCTAGTCGTCTGGCGGGGTACACCGGGGAGCTGTTTTTT.